The T cell receptor (beta chain) under discussion was sequenced for a study of T-cell reconstitution after alpha-beta-depleted transplantation in children. The study, taken as a whole, reports: Newly produced T cells mostly accounted for T-cell counts and diversity one year post-transplant. Expanded clones from the graft, numbering several hundred, reportedly supplied alpha-beta T cells about two months after transplant. Elevated TCRbeta diversity at day 60 was traced, in some patients, to surviving recipient T cells and thymic progenitors.

This clonotype was picked up many times. The antigen remains undetermined. This CDR3 has 15 amino acids. Trimming stripped 2 bases from V and 6 bases from J, with 14 bases between. The germline V gene encodes CDR1 MNHEY and CDR2 SVGEGT. During its preparation, the TCRbeta library received unique molecular identifiers. TCRdb reprocessed the PCR reads with MiXCR, giving one entry per CDR3 protein. The sample consists of about 5,900 distinct CDR3 sequences, 15% of them appearing once. This sequence was found in a patient aged 2-15 years who had a stem cell transplant for inherited bone marrow failure, so the T cells may come from the graft donor. The chain links TRBV6-2 or TRBV6-3 to TRBJ1-5; no clear D gene. Sequences were derived from PBMCs, mostly from graft donor cells, sampled 180 days after TCRalphabeta/CD19-depleted stem cell transplant. CDR3 sequence reads: CASSYPKADFQPQHF. CDR3 bases: TGTGCCAGCAGTTACCCGAAAGCTGATTTTCAGCCCCAGCATTTT.